This T cell receptor (beta chain) was documented in a study of beta chain features in type 1 diabetes. The table lists this clone with a few counts. Its antigen remains unidentified. Germline values: CDR1 SNHLY, CDR2 FYNNEI. The CDR3 covers 13 residues. With 7 bases clipped from V and 9 bases from J, the junction kept 8 bases outside the gene matches. Study-level findings and limits: PCR might favor shorter templates, but any such skew would affect patients and controls equally. Compared with healthy donors, patients appeared to share more similar naive, central memory and regulatory TCRB repertoires. Resolution of whether HLA type affects TCRB rearrangement was not achieved here.

Expressed TCRB transcripts were sequenced because the isolated RNA had all been reverse transcribed beforehand. The method was immunoSEQ multiplex PCR; TCRdb's version includes in-frame clones alone and lacks a portion of them. The sample includes more than 140,000 clones, approximately 10% of them seen just once. The sequence derives from a woman in her forties in good health. The chain uses TRBV2 and TRBJ1-1; 10 nucleotides align to TRBD1. Sequencing was carried out using central memory CD4+ T cells from blood. CDR3 nucleotides: TGTGCCAGCAAGGACAGGGGGTTGCTTAAAGCTTTCTTT. Residues: CASKDRGLLKAFF.